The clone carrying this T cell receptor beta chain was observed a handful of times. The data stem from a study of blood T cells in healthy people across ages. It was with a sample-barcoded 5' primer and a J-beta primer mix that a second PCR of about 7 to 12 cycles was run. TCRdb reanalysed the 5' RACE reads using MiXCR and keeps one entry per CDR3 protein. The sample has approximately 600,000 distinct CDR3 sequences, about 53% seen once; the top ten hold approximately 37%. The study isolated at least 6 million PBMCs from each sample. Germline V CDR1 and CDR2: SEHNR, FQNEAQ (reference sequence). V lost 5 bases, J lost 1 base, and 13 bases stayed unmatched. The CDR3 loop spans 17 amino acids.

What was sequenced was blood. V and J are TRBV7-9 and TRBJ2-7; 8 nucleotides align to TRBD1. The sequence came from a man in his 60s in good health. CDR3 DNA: TGTGCCAGCAGCGCGAGAGGCTCCGGGACAGGTTCCTACGAGCAGTACTTC. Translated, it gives CASSARGSGTGSYEQYF.